The 23 T cell receptor beta chains below were found in one sample sequenced in a study of cytomegalovirus exposure and HLA in healthy donors. Amplification used 60 Vbeta primers and 13 Jbeta primers. The data were produced by immunoSEQ multiplex PCR, yet TCRdb's version contains in-frame clones alone and is incomplete. The profile shows about 190,000 clones, 80% to 85% of them singletons. Sequenced sample: PBMCs. All receptors derive from a woman younger than 35 in good health and CMV-seropositive.

The chain links TRBV4-1 to TRBJ2-4, with D maybe TRBD2 (6 bases). V was trimmed by 3 bases and J by 5 bases, leaving 14 bases between them. CDR1 is MGHRA, CDR2 YSYEKL, per germline. The CDR3 runs 15 residues. DNA of the CDR3: TGCGCCAGCAGCCACGGCCCGGGAGTACAAAACATTCAGTACTTC. Residues: CASSHGPGVQNIQYF.

A few counts support this clone. V is TRBV9 and J is TRBJ1-4; no clear D gene. The CDR3 runs to 15 residues. Deletions cut 6 bases from V and 4 bases from J, with 16 bases between. Germline-derived CDR1 and CDR2 are SGDLS and YYNGEE. The CDR3 loop reads CASNKNGGFNEKLFF. The CDR3 DNA sequence: TGTGCCAGCAACAAAAATGGAGGGTTTAATGAAAAACTGTTTTTT.

The chain carries TRBV7-2 and TRBJ2-3; D not certain. V was pared by 1 base and J by 4 bases, with 9 bases between. The CDR3 runs to 14 residues. In germline, CDR1 is SGHTA, CDR2 FQGNSA. The CDR3 coding sequence is TGTGCCAGCAGCTTAGTTTATGGGCCAGATACGCAGTATTTT. Protein: CASSLVYGPDTQYF.

Concerning this clone itself: The junction and the germline gene differ at one end; a read error may be behind it. J is TRBJ2-2 and V is TRBV7-7; D unclear. The CDR3 loop spans 12 amino acids. Germline CDR1 SSHAT, CDR2 FNYEAQ (reference sequence). CDR3 in DNA: TGTGCTAGCAGCTTAGTCGGCGGGGAGCTGTTTTTT. Its protein product is CASSLVGGELFF.

J is TRBJ2-4 and V is TRBV9; TRBD2 is a possible D gene (6 bases). In germline, CDR1 is SGDLS, CDR2 YYNGEE. The V and J ends lost 0 bases and 0 bases respectively, with 13 bases between them. The CDR3 runs to 17 residues. The CDR3 is CASSVAGEVPAKNIQYF. In DNA, the CDR3 is TGTGCCAGCAGCGTAGCTGGGGAGGTCCCAGCCAAAAACATTCAGTACTTC.

The V and J genes are TRBV19 and TRBJ1-3; D is uncertain. V was clipped by 5 bases and J by 4 bases, with 9 bases between them. Germline V gene lookup returns CDR1 LNHDA and CDR2 SQIVND (reference sequence). The length of the CDR3 is 13 residues. The CDR3 protein is CASSPTTGNTIYF. The CDR3 coding sequence is TGTGCCAGTAGTCCGACAACCGGAAACACCATATATTTT.

V gene TRBV9 combines with J gene TRBJ2-2; the match to TRBD1 covers 9 bases. Trimming took 4 bases from V and 3 from J; bases not matched to a gene: 7. Germline CDR1 is SGDLS and CDR2 is YYNGEE. The CDR3 loop spans 16 amino acids. The CDR3 region has the DNA TGTGCCAGCAGCCCGCGGACAGGGGTGGACACCGGGGAGCTGTTTTTT. This translates into CASSPRTGVDTGELFF. The whole variable domain, filled in from reference TRBV9 and TRBJ2-2, reads DSGVTQTPKHLITATGQRVTLRCSPRSGDLSVYWYQQSLDQGLQFLIQYYNGEERAKGNILERFSAQQFPDLHSELNLSSLELGDSALYFCASSPRTGVDTGELFFGEGSRLTVL.

Comments on this clone: A junction end diverges from the germline sequence, so it may reflect a read error. The chain joins TRBV7-6 to TRBJ2-7; a possible D gene is TRBD2 (5 bases). Germline CDR1 SGHVS, CDR2 FNYEAQ. The CDR3 extends over 14 amino acids. CDR3 loop: CASSLEALDYQQYF. As DNA, the CDR3 is TGTGCCAGCAGCTTAGAAGCCCTCGACTACCAGCAGTACTTC.

The V call is TRBV30, the J call TRBJ2-7; the D is unclear. CDR3 length: 11 residues. Germline values: CDR1 GTSNPN, CDR2 SVGIG (reference sequence). The germline V and J ends were trimmed by 0 bases and 11 bases, with 11 bases remaining between them. The chain's CDR3 is CAWSVGRGEYF. The CDR3 region has the DNA TGTGCCTGGAGTGTGGGTCGAGGAGAGTACTTC.

The chain combines TRBV11-1 with TRBJ2-3; 10 bases agree with TRBD2. CDR3 length: 14 amino acids. The germline V gene encodes CDR1 SGHAT and CDR2 FQDESV (reference sequence). Trimming took 7 bases from V and 1 from J; bases not matched to a gene: 2. CDR3 nucleotide sequence: TGTGCCAGCAACAGCGGGGGGGGCACAGATACGCAGTATTTT. This sequence encodes CASNSGGGTDTQYF.

The rearrangement joins TRBV12-5 to TRBJ1-5, with TRBD1 matching over 12 bases. Germline V gene data show CDR1 as LGHNT and CDR2 as FRNRAP. J was trimmed by 5 bases and V by 1 base; bases with no gene match: 18. The CDR3 extends over 21 amino acids. The CDR3 nucleotides read TGTGCTAGTGGTTTGGACAAATCCCCGGGACAGGGGGCAGGCAGCGATCAGCCCCAGCATTTT. It encodes CASGLDKSPGQGAGSDQPQHF.

V gene TRBV2 combines with J gene TRBJ2-1; TRBD2 aligns across 8 bases. The CDR3 has 14 residues. Losses at the gene ends were 8 bases for V and 9 bases for J; bases not matched to a gene: 12. Germline V gene data show CDR1 as SNHLY and CDR2 as FYNNEI. The CDR3, as DNA: TGTGCCAGCGGAGGACTAGCCCCCGGCGGTGAGCAGTTCTTC. Translation: CASGGLAPGGEQFF.

This rearrangement joins TRBV5-1 to TRBJ2-7; 11 bases match TRBD1. V dropped 1 base and J dropped 5; count of bases not matched to a gene: 14. CDR3 length: 18 amino acids. CDR1 is SGHRS, CDR2 YFSETQ, per germline. CDR3 nucleotide sequence: TGCGCCAGCAGCTTGCGCGTCCCCGGACAGGGGGCTAGAAACGAGCAGTACTTC. Its protein product is CASSLRVPGQGARNEQYF.

The chain has TRBV6-5 and TRBJ1-5, with D unclear. The CDR3 covers 14 residues. Germline V gene lookup returns CDR1 MNHEY and CDR2 SVGAGI. V gave up 5 bases and J gave up 0 bases, with 8 bases separating them. As DNA, the CDR3 is TGTGCCAGCAGTGCCACGGTTAGCAATCAGCCCCAGCATTTT. Translation gives CASSATVSNQPQHF.

The rearrangement links TRBV6-6 to TRBJ2-3; D gene uncertain. The CDR3 runs 12 residues. The V end was cut by 4 bases, the J end by 7 bases, with 9 bases between. The germline gives CDR1 MNHNY, CDR2 SVGAGI (reference sequence). DNA of the CDR3: TGTGCCAGCAGTTCCCCTTTAAATACGCAGTATTTT. Translated: CASSSPLNTQYF.

The chain is built from TRBV7-2 and TRBJ1-4; no firm D call. Germline values: CDR1 SGHTA, CDR2 FQGNSA. Trimming shortened V by 5 bases and J by 8 bases, and 21 bases separated the two germline ends. This CDR3 has 16 amino acids. CDR3 DNA sequence: TGTGCCAGCAGCCGACCGAGAATGCTGAGGATAGAAAAACTGTTTTTT. This sequence encodes CASSRPRMLRIEKLFF.

The rearrangement links TRBV4-2 to TRBJ2-5, with D perhaps matching TRBD2 (5 bases). Trimming took off 2 bases at V and 4 bases at J, with 14 bases between the two ends. Germline V CDR1 and CDR2: LGHNA, YNFKEQ. This CDR3 has 15 residues. In nucleotides, the CDR3 is TGTGCCAGCAGCCAATCTTGGGGAGACCTAGAGACCCAGTACTTC. This codes for CASSQSWGDLETQYF.

V usage is TRBV30 and J usage is TRBJ2-5; 8 positions agree with TRBD1. The CDR3 contains 13 residues. The germline CDR1 and CDR2 sequences are GTSNPN and SVGIG (reference sequence). The trim removed 1 base at V and 5 bases at J, leaving 3 bases unmatched. CDR3: CAWSGQGLETQYF. The CDR3 DNA is TGTGCCTGGAGTGGACAGGGGTTGGAGACCCAGTACTTC.

The chain couples TRBV19 to TRBJ1-1, with 7 bases lining up with TRBD1. The CDR3 spans 14 residues. Looked up from germline, CDR1 is LNHDA and CDR2 is SQIVND (reference sequence). The V and J ends lost 6 bases and 0 bases, in that order; junction bases with no gene match: 4. For the CDR3, the DNA is TGTGCCAGTAGGAGGGGACAGTTGAACACTGAAGCTTTCTTT. Encoded protein: CASRRGQLNTEAFF.

This clone was found a few times. J is TRBJ1-2 and V is TRBV5-1; 9 nucleotides match TRBD1. Germline V gives CDR1 SGHRS, CDR2 YFSETQ. The CDR3 sequence is 15 residues long. Trimming at V came to 3 bases and at J to 4 bases, leaving 7 bases not matched to a gene. CDR3 nucleotide sequence: TGCGCCAGCAGCTCCGGACAGGGGCCCTTCTATGGCTACACCTTC. Its protein is CASSSGQGPFYGYTF.

This chain joins TRBV19 and TRBJ1-6; 7 bases are a match to TRBD1. Germline V gene sequence: CDR1 LNHDA, CDR2 SQIVND (reference sequence). V lost 3 bases to trimming and J lost 6 bases; unmatched junction nucleotides: 8. This CDR3 spans 16 amino acids. The CDR3 region has the DNA TGTGCCAGTAGTATGCCCACAGGGGTGGGTAATTCACCCCTCCACTTT. The encoded protein is CASSMPTGVGNSPLHF.

This clone has just one count. The gene calls are TRBV6-6 and TRBJ1-1, with no clear D. CDR3 length: 13 amino acids. With 7 bases removed from V and 4 bases from J, the gap between germline ends came to 13 bases. Germline V gene data show CDR1 as MNHNY and CDR2 as SVGAGI (reference sequence). The CDR3 reads CASTGSVSTEAFF. CDR3 bases: TGTGCCAGCACGGGATCGGTTAGCACTGAAGCTTTCTTT.

The chain links TRBV19 to TRBJ1-2; D might be TRBD1 (6 bases). V lost 7 bases and J 3 bases, leaving 12 bases between the germline ends. Germline V CDR1 and CDR2: LNHDA, SQIVND (reference sequence). The CDR3 extends over 13 amino acids. CDR3 region: CASTGQIYYGYTF. The CDR3 region has the DNA TGTGCCAGTACGGGACAAATTTACTATGGCTACACCTTC. The full variable domain, in which reference TRBV19 and TRBJ1-2 provide the parts outside the CDR3, is DGGITQSPKYLFRKEGQNVTLSCEQNLNHDAMYWYRQDPGQGLRLIYYSQIVNDFQKGDIAEGYSVSREKKESFPLTVTSAQKNPTAFYLCASTGQIYYGYTFGSGTRLTVV.